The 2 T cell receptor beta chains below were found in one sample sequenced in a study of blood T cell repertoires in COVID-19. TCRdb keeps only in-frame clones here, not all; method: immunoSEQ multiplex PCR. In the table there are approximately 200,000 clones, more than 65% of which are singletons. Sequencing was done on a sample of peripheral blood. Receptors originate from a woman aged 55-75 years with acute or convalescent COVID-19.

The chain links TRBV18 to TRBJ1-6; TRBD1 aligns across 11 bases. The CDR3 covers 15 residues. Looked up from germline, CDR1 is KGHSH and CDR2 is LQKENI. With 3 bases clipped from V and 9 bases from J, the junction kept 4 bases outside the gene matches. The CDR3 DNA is TGTGCCAGCTCACCCCAGGGACAGGGGGGTTCACCCCTCCACTTT. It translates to CASSPQGQGGSPLHF.

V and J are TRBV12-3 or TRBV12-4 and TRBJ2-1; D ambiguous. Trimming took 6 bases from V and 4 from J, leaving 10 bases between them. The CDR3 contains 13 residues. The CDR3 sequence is CASSRRGYNEQFF. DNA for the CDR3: TGTGCCAGCAGCCGCAGAGGATACAATGAGCAGTTCTTC.